This T cell receptor beta chain was retrieved from a study of CD8 T cells in Susac syndrome. The germline V gene encodes CDR1 SGHRS and CDR2 YFSETQ. Trimming pared 4 bases from V and 8 bases from J, leaving 18 bases between. The CDR3 covers 15 residues. Reverse transcription of about 0.45 to 1 ug RNA used random hexamers. TCRdb processed the immunoSEQ multiplex PCR reads anew with MiXCR; each CDR3 protein has one entry. The sample comprises some 52,000 distinct CDR3 sequences, roughly 93% of which are singletons, and 0.4% to 0.55% rests with the top ten. Sequencing of TCR beta was performed on blood CD8+ T cells and on blood CD4+ T cells. Patients with stable or active relapsing-remitting disease, all of them treatment-naive, made up the multiple sclerosis controls. This clonotype occurred a few times.

Input material: CD8+ T cells from PBMCs. This chain uses TRBV5-1 with TRBJ1-4; no clear D gene. This clonotype was obtained from a human donor with multiple sclerosis. The CDR3 nucleotides read TGCGCCAGCAGCCGAACCGGGCCCGGAAAAGAAAAACTGTTTTTT. It encodes CASSRTGPGKEKLFF.